This T cell receptor (beta chain) is from a study of regulatory T cells in long-lasting Graves disease. Whole-study results and caveats: Persistent patients had more shared public clonotypes (2,741) than new patients (approximately 920).

This clonotype was seen repeatedly, ten times or more. Its matching antigen is unknown. Sample time point: newly diagnosed GD, antithyroid drugs for less than 3 months. With RNA extracted from PBMCs as input, the TCR library was made. American Thyroid Association guidelines were used to diagnose Graves' disease. Assembly of TCR beta libraries relied on iRepertoire HTBI primers together with Arm-PCR of CDR3 regions. One entry per CDR3 protein results from TCRdb running MiXCR on the multiplex PCR reads. The sample holds fewer than 450,000 distinct CDR3 sequences, about 15% seen once. Another study also made use of these data, one on T cells in Graves' hyperthyroidism and ophthalmopathy. That source notes: Those with hyperthyroidism were 18 to 65 years old, newly diagnosed, and ill for under 2 months.

Sequencing used peripheral blood mononuclear cells (PBMCs), obtained at new diagnosis, from a patient treated with antithyroid drugs. This receptor was taken from a woman aged 40 to 55 with Graves disease.

CDR3 sequence (DNA): TGTGCCACCAGCAGAGGTAGCGACGACACCGGGGAGCTGTTTTTT. Its translation is CATSRGSDDTGELFF. The V call is TRBV15, the J call TRBJ2-2; TRBD2 is a possible D gene (5 bases). The germline CDR1 and CDR2 sequences are LNHNV and YYDKDF (reference sequence). CDR3 length: 15 amino acids. Trimming removed 1 base at V and 3 bases at J, with 9 bases between.